The present T cell receptor beta chain was sequenced within a study of Ad26.COV2.S vaccination and SARS-CoV-2 variants. This clone came up a few times. The target antigen is unknown. Germline V gene data show CDR1 as MGHRA and CDR2 as YSYEKL. With V trimmed by 0 bases and J by 11 bases, 14 bases remained unmatched. The CDR3 has 16 residues. Study-level points and caveats: Analytic work on TCR breadth and depth might have understated the full extent of total T cell responses. Those who received the vaccine showed greater spike-specific TCR breadth than those given placebo. Once vaccination had occurred, spike-specific CD8+ and CD4+ T cell responses reportedly showed substantial breadth. Recipients of either vaccine or placebo displayed similar breadth of non-spike TCRs.

The data were produced by immunoSEQ multiplex PCR, yet TCRdb's version contains in-frame clones alone and is incomplete. The top ten clones hold 3.9% of a sample with approximately 340,000 clones, roughly 94% of them seen once. The sequencing used peripheral blood, collected after recovery from COVID-19. The gene calls are TRBV4-1 and TRBJ1-2; 8 bases agree with TRBD1. This TCR was sampled from a human donor who had recovered from COVID-19. CDR3 sequence: CASSQEVSGGLFLYTF. In DNA, the CDR3 is TGCGCCAGCAGCCAAGAAGTCTCAGGGGGCCTCTTCCTTTACACCTTC.